The T cell receptor (beta chain) described here comes from a study of control samples from healthy donors and cancer patients. Looked up from germline, CDR1 is MNHEY and CDR2 is SVGAGI. This CDR3 has 14 amino acids. Between the trimmed V and J ends, which lost 7 bases and 3 bases, there was a span of 16 bases. Produced via immunoSEQ multiplex PCR; TCRdb's table is partial and in-frame only. The sample shows around 68,000 clones, about 80% of them seen only once. The TCR originated in a woman in her 50s with lung cancer. J is TRBJ2-7 and V is TRBV6-5, with D perhaps being TRBD1 or TRBD2 (5 bases each). Specimen: PBMCs. CDR3 in amino acids: CASNSGDGLYEQYF. In DNA form, the CDR3 reads TGTGCCAGCAACTCCGGGGACGGCCTCTACGAGCAGTACTTC.